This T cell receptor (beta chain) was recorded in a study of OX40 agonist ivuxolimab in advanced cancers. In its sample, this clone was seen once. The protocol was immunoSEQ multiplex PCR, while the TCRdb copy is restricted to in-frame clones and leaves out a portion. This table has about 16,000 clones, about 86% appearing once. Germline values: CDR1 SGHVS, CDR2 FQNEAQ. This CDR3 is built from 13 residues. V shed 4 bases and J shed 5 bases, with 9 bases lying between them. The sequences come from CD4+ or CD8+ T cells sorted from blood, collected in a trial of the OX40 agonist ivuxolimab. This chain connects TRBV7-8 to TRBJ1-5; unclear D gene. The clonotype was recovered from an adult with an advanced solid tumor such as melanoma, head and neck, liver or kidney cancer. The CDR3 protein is CASSSDLDQPQHF. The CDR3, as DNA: TGTGCCAGCAGCTCGGATTTGGATCAGCCCCAGCATTTT.